This TCR beta chain was identified during a study of cytomegalovirus exposure and HLA in healthy donors listed by TCRdb under 2017. Regarding the complete study: In an earlier analysis of approximately 640 of the donors, about 270 Gb of sequence data and some 100 million unique TCR beta sequences from approximately 180 million T cells were reported. Approximately 300 gigabases of sequencing data and 91 million or so unique TCR sequences made up an early release that covered about 640 HLA-typed donors. The genetic ancestry cluster associated with self-reported Caucasian donors included about four fifths of the 300 to 400 genotyped donors. The study aimed to test whether cataloging public T cell receptors could reveal signatures of past pathogen exposure. The study profiled the T cell repertoires of about 640 subjects by immunosequencing and related them to cytomegalovirus serostatus. A separate validation cohort of 100 to 150 different subjects was used in addition to the roughly 700-subject first cohort. High-throughput TCR immunosequencing, statistical association of individual TCRs with disease status, and machine learning were combined to predict cytomegalovirus infection status. A later analysis re-analyzed previously published TCR beta repertoires from 666 donors and added high-resolution HLA genotyping to study TCR occurrence patterns. Rather than drawing on any new phenotypic data, the later analysis identified candidate immune exposures from TCR beta sequences and the way those sequences occurred across donors. To decide whether each TCR beta V gene segment behaved as functional or pseudogenic, an earlier analysis of some 570 of the donors relied on high-throughput TCR beta sequencing. Donor age, sex, ethnicity and CMV serostatus were compiled together with the repertoire data. Genome-wide SNP genotypes for about 60% of the roughly 700 donors were used in a later genetic analysis, which treated that subset as a discovery cohort. All discovery cohort repertoires had been generated on a single sequencing platform. HLA typing covered class I and class II loci at four-digit resolution. The number of typed donors differed by locus: roughly 620-640 for A, B, C, DRB1 and DQB1; roughly 510 for DQA1; roughly 600 for DPA1; and roughly 450 for DPB1. Several DR-DQ haplotypes were treated as single units for association and clustering because of strong linkage in the cohort. Among over 350 genotyped donors of the cohort, an average of 235,054 unique TCR beta nucleotide sequences were sequenced per donor, 15% to 20% of them non-productive.

As to this clone: Its antigen remains unidentified. Base qualities are not at hand, and no much larger clone is one base apart.

The cohort consisted of 650 to 700 healthy bone marrow donors. At the time of sampling, every cohort member was nominally healthy, though immune exposures that went unrecorded were likely present. The donor tested CMV seropositive and was one of the 289 seropositive cohort members. A peripheral blood sample was collected from each donor, and TCR beta sequencing was performed on peripheral blood mononuclear cells. The Qiagen DNeasy Blood Extraction Kit was used to extract genomic DNA from the blood cell samples. The investigation overall reported the following: Because HLA typing was unavailable for some donors at each locus, only the typed subset was used in association tests. A further reported finding was that TCR beta sequences accurately predicted the HLA-A and HLA-B alleles for most subjects in the first cohort. CMV serostatus was the only immune exposure information available for the cohort. A group of highly shared sequence variants was considered likely to be a technical artifact of the sequencing pipeline. An association between a missense DCLRE1C variant and V-gene and J-gene trimming of TCR beta chains was found in a later genetic analysis and replicated in an independent cohort. Correlated functional status among segregating V segments might be attributable to linkage disequilibrium, but an unknown experimental factor could not be ruled out. The earlier analysis of 587 of the donors excluded 15 to 20 rarely observed V segments, including chromosome 9 orphons, because counts were too low. The study listed 150 to 200 TCR beta chains as associated with cytomegalovirus. Presence/absence analyses assumed roughly uniform sequencing depth across donors, an assumption that may not hold. According to a later genetic analysis, donors in an Asian-associated ancestry cluster had fewer N-insertions in productive TCRs than the approximately 670-donor mean. The authors suggested that the approach could potentially be extended to other disease states and immunological phenotypes. This cohort had only TCR beta chains sequenced, and the lack of alpha or paired-chain data limited which features could be detected. Broadly in line with IMGT annotations, most TCR beta V segments showed up in productive rearrangements about 90% or about 30% of the time in an earlier analysis of 587 of the donors. In a later analysis, HLA-associated TCR beta chains showed more clonal expansion and lower generation probabilities than non-associated chains that were equally common. In vitro tests confirmed that a few of the cytomegalovirus-associated TCR beta chains recognize cytomegalovirus antigens. Specific HLA alleles were associated with 15,000 to 20,000 TCR beta sequences at a false discovery rate of 0.05 in a later analysis. A later analysis found that most CMV-associated TCR beta chains appeared HLA-restricted, with HLA associations seemingly driven largely by CMV exposure. Several of the top co-occurrence clusters appeared to be linked to parvovirus B19, influenza, CMV and Epstein-Barr virus, according to a later analysis. The classifier was reported to diagnose cytomegalovirus status with high specificity and sensitivity in both the original and validation cohorts. Most TCR sequences were seen in very few donors, while some public TCRs were found in many individuals. A later analysis found that TCR association rates varied across HLA loci, with DRB1 alleles showing the most associated TCRs and HLA-C alleles the fewest. Some IMGT-functional V segments, including TRBV6-2 and TRBV6-3, could not be told apart with the 87-base-pair reads, so those segments were excluded. Strong co-occurrence of HLA alleles, especially DR and DQ, made assigning TCR associations to individual alleles difficult.

V is shortened by 0 bases, J by 6 bases, and the region joining them spans 8 bases. Spanning cysteine to phenylalanine, the CDR3 consists of 12 amino acids. Only CDR3 DNA is held: 36 bases, read in frame from base 1. Reading the germline V gene (reference sequence) gives CDR1 GTSNPN and CDR2 SVGIG. Receptor libraries were prepared by the immunoSEQ multiplex PCR assay. For the multiplex PCR, a mixture combining 60 forward primers for TCR Vbeta segments and 13 reverse primers for TCR Jbeta segments was used. The CDR3 region of rearranged TCR beta genes was amplified from genomic DNA by a multiplex PCR assay. The Illumina HiSeq System was used to sequence the amplified TCR beta libraries as 87-base-pair reads. On the authors' methods: Across the 600 to 700 repertoires, a later analysis counted some 80 million unique TCR beta chains, roughly 11 million of which were shared by at least two donors. Raw reads were error-corrected and collapsed into unique sequences by a nearest-neighbor algorithm in which closely related sequences were merged to remove PCR and sequencing errors. V, D and J gene segments were assigned by aligning CDR3 sequences to IMGT reference sequences. For a sequence to be retained, at least a six-nucleotide match to both a V gene segment and a J gene segment was required. Rearrangements were called productive when the CDR3 lacked stop codons and stayed in frame with V and J; all others were non-productive. CDR3 was defined by IMGT convention, running from the second conserved V-encoded cysteine to the conserved J-encoded phenylalanine. The earlier analysis of roughly 590 of the donors excluded sequences that lacked an unambiguous match to a single V gene segment. In an earlier analysis of 587 of the donors, V segments were called functional above 56.7% productive rearrangements and were called segregating when the between-donor standard deviation exceeded 5%. A statistical classification framework was developed to diagnose cytomegalovirus status using the catalog of TCR beta chain sequences. In a later analysis, TCR nucleotide sequences were compared against IMGT/GENE-DB human TR gene sequences so that V and J genes could be assigned. In a later analysis, CDR3 sequences and most-parsimonious VDJ recombination scenarios were assigned using the TCRdist pipeline. A later analysis defined each TCR beta chain by its CDR3 amino acid sequence plus V-gene family, and excluded reads lacking a unique V-gene family. To address suspected cross-contamination and a sequencing artifact, a later analysis removed roughly 640 highly shared, low-generation-probability nucleotide sequences. For each public chain, a later analysis derived a clonal expansion index from normalized ranks of inferred template counts within each repertoire. In a later analysis, generation probabilities were computed with a VDJ recombination model fitted to out-of-frame rearrangements, and the resulting probabilities were checked against IGoR. A later analysis scored TCR-TCR, TCR-HLA and TCR-CMV co-occurrence with hypergeometric tests, applying a repertoire-size bias correction to TCR pairs. False discovery rates were estimated in a later analysis by permuting HLA or CMV assignments 20 times. A later analysis grouped co-occurring TCRs with DBSCAN, adding TCRdist sequence similarity when clustering within HLA-allele-positive subsets. For co-occurrence clustering, repertoires with fewer than 30,000 or more than 120,000 public chains were excluded, along with roughly 5 repertoires with anomalous nucleotide sharing. TCRdb's version of the immuneACCESS table is confined to in-frame rearrangements and falls short of the full clone set. An unresolved V gene accounts for under half of the shortfall where checked; the remainder is of unknown origin. D and trimming come from the DNA, and the V and J calls and clone size come from that table. This sample has around 150,000 clones in its table, and approximately 67% of those were observed once. 4% to 5.5% of the sample is taken by the ten largest.

The rearranged segments are TRBV30 and TRBJ1-2, with the D gene not clear enough to name. This TCR was recovered from a woman aged 18-29 years in good health and CMV-seropositive. The sequencing sample was made of PBMCs. The nucleotide sequence reads as follows: TGTGCCTGGAGTGTGTCGAGTGATGGCTACACCTTC. It encodes CAWSVSSDGYTF. With all but the CDR3 taken from the reference TRBV30 and TRBJ1-2 genes, the full variable domain is: SQTIHQWPATLVQPVGSPLSLECTVEGTSNPNLYWYRQAAGRGLQLLFYSVGIGQISSEVPQNLSASRPQDRQFILSSKKLLLSDSGFYLCAWSVSSDGYTFGSGTRLTVV.